This T cell receptor (beta chain) was identified in a study of long-term antiretroviral therapy in people with HIV. Across the study: Samples collected earliest predate the 2015 immediate-ART recommendation by about a decade.

This CDR3 contains 12 residues. Trimming pared 5 bases from V and 1 base from J, leaving 3 bases between. From germline, CDR1 is MDHEN and CDR2 SYDVKM. Study conclusions and caveats: Post-ART samples showed increased diversity that remained below transplant donor control levels. All time points showed a repertoire dominated by clones expanded before ART.

The authors ran the immunoSEQ assay, v3.0, at survey level. Generated by immunoSEQ multiplex PCR, the TCRdb table keeps only in-frame clones and is missing some. The sample lists 25,000 to 35,000 clones, over 90% occurring once. Concerning this clone itself: The antigen remains undetermined.

The V gene is TRBV28, the J gene TRBJ1-5; D remains ambiguous. The receptor was isolated from a woman between 35 and 50 years old with HIV. Sample: unsorted PBMCs, taken around 6.3 years after starting antiretroviral therapy. The CDR3 DNA is TGTGCCAGCAGTCAGAGCAATCAGCCCCAGCATTTT. It codes for CASSQSNQPQHF.